This is a list of T cell receptor beta chains from one sample in a study of CD8+CD57+ T cells in acquired aplastic anemia. TCRdb reanalysed the reads using MiXCR and keeps one entry per CDR3 protein. The sample shows 200,000 to 300,000 distinct CDR3 sequences, 70% to 85% of them seen only once. The sample consisted of sorted CD4+, CD8+, or CD8+CD57+ T cells (not recorded which) from PBMCs. Receptors originate from a human donor with aplastic anemia. Both conserved end residues are part of each CDR3. The order of the fields is J gene, D gene, clone size, V gene, CDR3 DNA, CDR3 protein. A D gene is named only where the DNA matches it firmly. Clone size is shown for a subset of rows, as once, few, many or a class of expanded clone.

TRBJ1-1 | - | - | TRBV7-9 | TGTGCCAGCAGCGTAGGGGCAAACAGCTTCGGCGCTTTGTTT | CASSVGANSFGALF
TRBJ2-7 | - | - | TRBV7-3 | TGTGCCAGCAGCTCCGCTGGTGGCGGCTACACCGCGCAGGAGCAGTACTTC | CASSSAGGGYTAQEQYF
TRBJ1-2 | - | - | TRBV7-3 | TGTGCCAGCAGCGTATCAGGCTCAGGGGCCTATGGATGCACCTTC | CASSVSGSGAYGCTF
TRBJ2-3 | TRBD2 | - | TRBV7-6 | TGTGCCAGCACCCTAGGGAGGGTCCCCGATACGGACAACTTT | CASTLGRVPDTDNF
TRBJ2-5 | TRBD2 | - | TRBV5-6 | TGTGCCAGCAGCTTAGGGGCCTCGGGAGGGGAACAAGAGACCCAGTACTTC | CASSLGASGGEQETQYF
TRBJ2-5 | TRBD1 | - | TRBV19 | TGTGCCAGTAGTACAACAGGGGGATGGAAGGAGACCCAGTACTTC | CASSTTGGWKETQYF
TRBJ2-7 | - | - | TRBV7-3 | TGTGCCAGCAGCTTGGGAGGGGGAGGCTACGCGCAGTACTTC | CASSLGGGGYAQYF
TRBJ2-4 | - | - | TRBV11-1 | TGTGCCAGCAGCTTAGCGCTGACAAGAGGGTACTTC | CASSLALTRGYF
TRBJ1-2 | - | once | TRBV9 | TGTGCCAGCAGCCCCTGGACTAGCGGGAGGGGTGATGGCTACACCTTC | CASSPWTSGRGDGYTF
TRBJ2-7 | - | - | TRBV11-2 | TGTGCCAGCAGTCACGACAGGTTCCTGCCCCACGAGCAGTACTTC | CASSHDRFLPHEQYF
TRBJ2-2 | TRBD2 | - | TRBV2 | TGTGCCAGCAGGGGGGGGACGGACGCCGGGGAGCTGTTTTTT | CASRGGTDAGELFF
TRBJ2-3 | - | - | TRBV5-4 | TGTGCCAGCGGTGACCTAGGGGCAGATACGCAGTATTTT | CASGDLGADTQYF
TRBJ1-1 | TRBD1 | - | TRBV7-9 | TGTGCCAGCAGCTTAGAAATGACAGGGAGGACTGAAGATTTCTTT | CASSLEMTGRTEDFF
TRBJ2-3 | - | - | TRBV7-8 | TGTGCCAGCACCATAGCGGCCAACGCCGTTACACACTATTTT | CASTIAANAVTHYF
TRBJ1-1 | - | - | TRBV7-6 | TGTGCCAGCAGCTTAGAGTTACAGTGGAATTCACCCCTTTTCTTT | CASSLELQWNSPLFF
TRBJ2-7 | - | medium-sized | TRBV10-3 | TGTGCCATCAGTGATGTTCAGGGAGACCCGCCCTACGAGCAGTACTTC | CAISDVQGDPPYEQYF
TRBJ2-1 | - | - | TRBV7-9 | TGTGCCAGCAGCTTTCAAAGAAGCCGCTACAATGAGCAGTTCTTC | CASSFQRSRYNEQFF
TRBJ2-2 | TRBD2 | - | TRBV7-2 | TGTGCCAGCAGCTTTACGGGAGGTCCCGATACGCAGCTGTTTTTT | CASSFTGGPDTQLFF
TRBJ2-1 | - | - | TRBV29-1 | TGCAGCGTTCGTAACAATGAGCAGTTCTTC | CSVRNNEQFF
TRBJ2-3 | - | - | TRBV11-3 | TGTGCCAGCAGCGACGGTGACGAGCCCGATACGCAGTATTTT | CASSDGDEPDTQYF
TRBJ2-5 | - | - | TRBV20-1 | TGCAGTGCTCCGCCGGGGGGCGGGGAGACCCAGTACTTC | CSAPPGGGETQYF
TRBJ1-2 | - | once | TRBV9 | TGCGCCAGCAGCGGTGAGGGGGGGTCCGGTGGCTACACCTTC | CASSGEGGSGGYTF
TRBJ2-7 | - | - | TRBV2 | TGTGCCACCAGCGGCCGGGGCCTAGCCACCCAGCAGTACTTC | CATSGRGLATQQYF